This T cell receptor beta chain was documented in a study of cytomegalovirus exposure and HLA in healthy donors. With respect to this clone: No antigen is known for it.

Use of 60 Vbeta and 13 Jbeta primers characterized the PCR. Assay used: immunoSEQ multiplex PCR; TCRdb lists only in-frame clones, some missing. The sample contains approximately 100,000 clones, roughly three quarters of which appear only once. CDR1 and CDR2 from the germline V gene are SGHRS and YFSETQ. The CDR3 has 14 residues. V lost 1 base to trimming and J lost 4 bases, with 11 bases between them. Study-wide points: As a later analysis revealed, the rate of TCR association differed by HLA locus, with DRB1 most and HLA-C fewest. When presence/absence was analysed, sequencing depth was taken to be roughly uniform across donors.

Input material: PBMCs. The gene calls are TRBV5-1 and TRBJ1-2; weak D call: TRBD1 (6 bases). The sequence derives from a woman aged 18-29 years in good health and CMV-seropositive. The chain's CDR3 is CASSLTGRGYGYTF. CDR3 nucleotides: TGCGCCAGCAGCTTGACAGGGAGGGGCTATGGCTACACCTTC. The whole variable domain, remainder taken from reference TRBV5-1 and TRBJ1-2, is KAGVTQTPRYLIKTRGQQVTLSCSPISGHRSVSWYQQTPGQGLQFLFEYFSETQRNKGNFPGRFSGRQFSNSRSEMNVSTLELGDSALYLCASSLTGRGYGYTFGSGTRLTVV.